This T cell receptor beta chain originates from a study of spatial heterogeneity in lung cancer. Overall study results and limits: Resection blood, more than follow-up blood, showed ubiquitous expanded tumor TCRs.

Notes on this clonotype: The antigen remains unidentified. A much larger clone is a single base away; this may be a read error. Since no conserved phenylalanine or tryptophan closes the CDR3, a read error is the likely cause.

CDR1 and CDR2 (germline): MDHEN, SYDVKM. With 2 bases removed from V and 10 bases from J, the gap between germline ends came to 6 bases. The CDR3 runs 11 residues. Time point indicated: sample taken at primary tumor resection. The input material, whole RNA from tumor, nontumor lung or frozen PBMC, was sequenced unsorted. The donors, more than 55 patients with untreated early-stage non-small cell lung cancer, provided the samples. Each CDR3 protein gets one entry after TCRdb re-called the 5' RACE reads with MiXCR. This table holds 50,000 to 65,000 distinct CDR3 sequences, less than 8.5% found once. The sample consisted of PBMCs, taken at surgery. The source of this sequence is a female donor with early-stage non-small cell lung cancer. J is TRBJ2-1 and V is TRBV28; TRBD1 might be the D (6 bases). DNA of the CDR3: TGTGCCAGCAGTTTACAGGGGGAGCAGTTCTCC. Its protein product is CASSLQGEQFS.